The present T cell receptor (beta chain) was sequenced within a study of shared clonotypes between healthy human individuals. Study-wide results and caveats: The study found lower generation probabilities in non-shared clonotypes than in those shared by all four donors. An effect of sequencing depth on clonotype sharing among donors was expected.

As regards this clone: Its antigen remains unknown. Other nucleotide sequences in the sample specify the same CDR3.

The protocol was immunoSEQ multiplex PCR, while the TCRdb copy is restricted to in-frame clones and leaves out a portion. The profile shows 700,000 or so clones, 60% to 80% of them singletons. The trim removed 4 bases at V and 3 bases at J, leaving 3 bases unmatched. The CDR3 runs to 13 residues. CDR1 SEHNR and CDR2 FQNEAQ come from the germline V gene (reference sequence). The rearrangement joins TRBV7-9 to TRBJ2-7; 7 nucleotides align to TRBD2. The sequence was obtained from a woman in her thirties in good health. The sequencing sample was made of memory CD4+ T cells sorted from blood. The subset here: CD45RA-negative fraction. CDR3 nucleotide sequence: TGTGCCAGCAGCTCGGGAGGCAGCTACGAGCAGTACTTC. Encoded protein: CASSSGGSYEQYF. Full variable domain (rest looked up from reference TRBV7-9 and TRBJ2-7): DTGVSQNPRHKITKRGQNVTFRCDPISEHNRLYWYRQTLGQGPEFLTYFQNEAQLEKSRLLSDRFSAERPKGSFSTLEIQRTEQGDSAMYLCASSSGGSYEQYFGPGTRLTVT.